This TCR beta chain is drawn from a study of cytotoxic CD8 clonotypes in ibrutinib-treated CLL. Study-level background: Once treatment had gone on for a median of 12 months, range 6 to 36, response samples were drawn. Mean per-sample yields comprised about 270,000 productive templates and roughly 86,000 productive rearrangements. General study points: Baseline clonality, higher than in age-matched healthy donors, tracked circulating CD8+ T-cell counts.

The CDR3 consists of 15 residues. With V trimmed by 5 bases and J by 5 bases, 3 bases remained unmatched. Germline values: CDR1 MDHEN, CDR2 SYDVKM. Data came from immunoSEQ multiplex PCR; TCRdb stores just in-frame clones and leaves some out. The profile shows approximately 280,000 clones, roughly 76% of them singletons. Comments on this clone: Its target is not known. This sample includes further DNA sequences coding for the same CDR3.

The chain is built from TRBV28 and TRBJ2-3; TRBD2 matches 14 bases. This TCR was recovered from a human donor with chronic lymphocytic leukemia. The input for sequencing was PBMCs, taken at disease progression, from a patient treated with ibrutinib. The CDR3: CASSPGLAGGDTQYF. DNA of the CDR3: TGTGCCAGCAGTCCCGGACTAGCGGGAGGAGATACGCAGTATTTT.